The rows below give T cell receptor beta chains drawn from one sample of a study of response to subunit inactivated influenza vaccine. TCRdb used MiXCR to reprocess the RT-PCR reads, holding one entry per CDR3 protein. The table includes 600,000 to 850,000 distinct CDR3 sequences, 14% detected once. Sequenced material: PBMCs from blood, taken approximately 15 days before vaccination. Receptors originate from a man over 45 who received an inactivated influenza vaccine. Both conserved end residues are part of each CDR3. A D gene is named only where the DNA matches it firmly. Part of the rows lack a size; the others show once, few, many or a class for expanded clones.

J gene: TRBJ2-7
clone size: few
D gene: TRBD2
V gene: TRBV4-1
CDR3 protein: CASSQDLWSWGGEQYF
CDR3 DNA: TGCGCCAGCAGCCAAGATCTATGGTCGTGGGGGGGCGAGCAGTACTTC

J gene: TRBJ2-3
clone size: once
D gene: -
V gene: TRBV28
CDR3 protein: CASSYRAETDTQYF
CDR3 DNA: TGTGCCAGCAGCTACCGGGCGGAGACAGATACGCAGTATTTT

J gene: TRBJ2-7
clone size: many
D gene: -
V gene: TRBV28
CDR3 protein: CASSFNPRTSPTGEQYF
CDR3 DNA: TGTGCCAGCAGTTTCAACCCCCGAACTAGCCCCACGGGCGAGCAGTACTTC

J gene: TRBJ2-3
clone size: -
D gene: TRBD1
V gene: TRBV28
CDR3 protein: CASSLSQGAYTSTDTQYF
CDR3 DNA: TGTGCCAGCAGTTTATCCCAGGGGGCGTACACTAGCACAGATACGCAGTATTTT

J gene: TRBJ2-2
clone size: few
D gene: -
V gene: TRBV9
CDR3 protein: CASSVATGLGELFF
CDR3 DNA: TGTGCCAGCAGCGTAGCTACTGGGCTCGGGGAGCTGTTTTTT

J gene: TRBJ2-7
clone size: -
D gene: TRBD1
V gene: TRBV2
CDR3 protein: CASGTGQGYYEQYF
CDR3 DNA: TGTGCCAGCGGAACGGGACAGGGGTACTACGAGCAGTACTTC

J gene: TRBJ2-1
clone size: many
D gene: -
V gene: TRBV6-2/TRBV6-3
CDR3 protein: CASSQTSFRQFF
CDR3 DNA: TGTGCCAGCAGTCAGACTAGTTTTCGGCAGTTCTTC

J gene: TRBJ2-1
clone size: -
D gene: TRBD2
V gene: TRBV6-4
CDR3 protein: CASSETTSGRFNEQFF
CDR3 DNA: TGTGCCAGCAGTGAAACGACTAGCGGGAGGTTTAATGAGCAGTTCTTC

J gene: TRBJ1-2
clone size: many
D gene: -
V gene: TRBV12-3/TRBV12-4
CDR3 protein: CASSPGFSRSYTF
CDR3 DNA: TGTGCCAGCAGCCCAGGGTTCTCTAGGAGCTACACCTTC

J gene: TRBJ2-7
clone size: -
D gene: -
V gene: TRBV11-2
CDR3 protein: CASSLDYPALSYEQYF
CDR3 DNA: TGTGCCAGCAGCTTAGATTACCCAGCCCTCTCCTACGAGCAGTACTTC

J gene: TRBJ1-1
clone size: -
D gene: -
V gene: TRBV11-2
CDR3 protein: CASSWVRGYTEAFF
CDR3 DNA: TGTGCCAGCAGCTGGGTTCGCGGGTATACTGAAGCTTTCTTT

J gene: TRBJ2-7
clone size: -
D gene: -
V gene: TRBV4-2
CDR3 protein: CASSQETAFSYEQYF
CDR3 DNA: TGTGCCAGCAGCCAAGAGACAGCCTTCTCCTACGAGCAGTACTTC

J gene: TRBJ1-6
clone size: few
D gene: -
V gene: TRBV7-2
CDR3 protein: CASSLDRQGNSPLHF
CDR3 DNA: TGTGCCAGCAGCTTAGATAGGCAGGGAAATTCACCCCTCCACTTT

J gene: TRBJ2-7
clone size: few
D gene: -
V gene: TRBV14
CDR3 protein: CASSHGPYGGEQYF
CDR3 DNA: TGTGCCAGCAGCCACGGGCCCTACGGGGGCGAGCAGTACTTC